The T cell receptor beta chain described here comes from a study of regulatory T cells in long-lasting Graves disease. Findings and limits, study-wide: A limited number of samples was an acknowledged limitation. In persistent patients, shared public clonotypes (under 3,000) outnumbered those in new patients (roughly 1,000). With persistent disease, TRBV28, TRBJ1-2 and TRBJ2-5 were the favored segments.

The germline V gene has CDR1 WNHNN and CDR2 SYGVQD (reference sequence). V was cut by 0 bases and J by 7 bases, with 12 bases left in between. CDR3 length: 15 amino acids. For this clonotype: The antigen remains undetermined.

Documented time point: persistent/refractory GD, antithyroid drugs over 5 years with positive TRAb. PBMC RNA was the source of the TCR library. Library construction for TCR beta used iRepertoire HTBI primers and Arm-PCR of CDR3 regions. In the authors' methods: Samples jointly harbored roughly 60 TRBV and 14 TRBJ segments. TCRdb independently ran MiXCR on the multiplex PCR reads; one entry per CDR3 protein. TCRdb's processing, not the authors' own work, is the source of the V and J calls. The sample includes around 460,000 distinct CDR3 sequences, roughly 21% of them seen just once. This clonotype originated in a female donor with Graves disease. The chain combines TRBV10-1 with TRBJ2-2; D tentatively fits TRBD1 or TRBD2 (5 bases each). Source: peripheral blood mononuclear cells (PBMCs), taken when the disease was refractory, from a patient treated with antithyroid drugs. The CDR3 bases are TGCGCCAGCAGTGAGTCGGGGACCCCAGTCGGGGAGCTGTTTTTT. Residues: CASSESGTPVGELFF.